Shown below are 28 T cell receptor beta chains from a single sample sequenced in a study of shared clonotypes between healthy human individuals. The data were produced by immunoSEQ multiplex PCR, yet TCRdb's version contains in-frame clones alone and is incomplete. The sample lists about 490,000 clones, 65% to 80% occurring once. Material for sequencing was PBMCs. These receptors originate from a woman between 40 and 55 years old in good health. Some clones in this sample may be carry-over from other donors' samples.

This sequence joins TRBV6-5 and TRBJ2-5; D assignment may be TRBD1 or TRBD2 (6 bases each). The CDR3 totals 15 residues. Germline V gene sequence: CDR1 MNHEY, CDR2 SVGAGI. The V and J ends lost 4 bases and 2 bases respectively, with 14 bases between them. CDR3 amino acids: CASSLGGGGQETQYF. Written as DNA, the CDR3 is TGTGCCAGCAGTTTAGGGGGAGGAGGACAAGAGACCCAGTACTTC.

Only a few counts were recorded for this clone. This sample also contains other DNA sequences that code for the same CDR3. The rearrangement links TRBV18 to TRBJ1-4; no firm D call. The CDR3 length is 15 residues. Germline CDR1 is KGHSH and CDR2 is LQKENI. V lost 3 bases to trimming and J lost 0 bases, with 8 bases between them. CDR3 loop: CASSPRVATNEKLFF. The CDR3 nucleotides read TGTGCCAGCTCACCTCGGGTTGCAACTAATGAAAAACTGTTTTTT.

The gene calls are TRBV6-4 and TRBJ2-3, with a tentative D call TRBD2 (6 bases). CDR1 and CDR2 (germline): MRHNA, SNTAGT. Deletions cut 6 bases from V and 1 base from J, with 17 bases between. CDR3 length: 16 amino acids. CDR3 bases: TGTGCCAGCAGCGACCAGGGAGGCGCGGGCACAGATACGCAGTATTTT. It is translated as CASSDQGGAGTDTQYF.

Concerning this clone itself: A junction boundary mismatches the germline segment, possibly from a read error. CDR3 in amino acids: CASSPDLSFNEQFF. Written as DNA, the CDR3 is TGTGCCAGCTCACCAGACCTTTCCTTCAATGAGCAGTTCTTC. The V gene is TRBV18, the J gene TRBJ2-1; no definite D call. Germline CDR1 KGHSH, CDR2 LQKENI. The CDR3 contains 14 residues.

The V call is TRBV30, the J call TRBJ1-4; maybe TRBD1 (5 bases). The CDR3 covers 15 residues. Trimming cost V 4 bases and J 6 bases, with 18 bases left between them. CDR1 GTSNPN and CDR2 SVGIG come from the germline V gene (reference sequence). CDR3 sequence (DNA): TGTGCCTGGACCAGGTCGATGGGGGTTTATGAAAAACTGTTTTTT. It specifies CAWTRSMGVYEKLFF.

The rearrangement links TRBV27 to TRBJ1-2, with 8 bases identical to TRBD1. There are 12 residues in the CDR3. Germline V lookup: CDR1 MNHEY, CDR2 SMNVEV (reference sequence). Losses at the gene ends were 8 bases for V and 4 bases for J; bases not matched to a gene: 3. In nucleotides, the CDR3 is TGTGCCAGCCGCGGACAGGGCTATGGCTACACCTTC. Encoded protein: CASRGQGYGYTF.

This clone was found a few times. DNA for the CDR3: TGTGCCAGCAGCCGACTAGCGGGTTCCACAGATACGCAGTATTTT. Protein sequence: CASSRLAGSTDTQYF. The chain combines TRBV4-2 with TRBJ2-3, with 10 bases lining up with TRBD2. The germline gives CDR1 LGHNA, CDR2 YNFKEQ. The ends lost 4 bases at V and 2 bases at J; junction bases unmatched: 3. This CDR3 is built from 15 residues.

This chain links TRBV4-3 with TRBJ2-3; possibly TRBD2 for D (6 bases). Trimming pared 0 bases from V and 2 bases from J, leaving 12 bases between. Germline-derived CDR1 and CDR2 are LGHNA and YSLEER. The CDR3 is 16 residues long. The CDR3 region has the DNA TGCGCCAGCAGCCAAGATAACGGGGGATACACAGATACGCAGTATTTT. It is translated as CASSQDNGGYTDTQYF.

The chain links TRBV10-3 to TRBJ1-1; possible D gene TRBD1, 6 bases. Germline V gene sequence: CDR1 ENHRY, CDR2 SYGVKD. The length of the CDR3 is 12 residues. The V end was cut by 11 bases, the J end by 1 base, with 11 bases between. DNA for the CDR3: TGTGCCGCTCGGGGGGCGAACACTGAAGCTTTCTTT. Translating gives CAARGANTEAFF.

This rearrangement joins TRBV12-5 to TRBJ2-7; 9 bases agree with TRBD1. The CDR3 has 13 amino acids. Germline loops: CDR1 LGHNT, CDR2 FRNRAP. Trimming at V came to 7 bases and at J to 2 bases, leaving 3 bases not matched to a gene. In DNA, the CDR3 is TGTGCTAGTGCACAGGGGGCCACCTACGAGCAGTACTTC. The encoded protein is CASAQGATYEQYF.

This clone has just a few counts. The chain joins TRBV29-1 to TRBJ1-1; D remains ambiguous. Trimming stripped 4 bases from V and 1 base from J, with 7 bases between. The CDR3 extends over 12 amino acids. CDR1 and CDR2 from the germline V gene are SQVTM and ANQGSEA. For the CDR3, the DNA is TGCAGCGTTGGGTCAAGGAACACTGAAGCTTTCTTT. This sequence encodes CSVGSRNTEAFF.

Turning to this clone: Other DNA sequences from this sample encode an identical CDR3 as well. The gene calls are TRBV7-2 and TRBJ2-7; D uncertain. CDR3 length: 12 residues. The ends were cut back, 3 bases at V and 4 bases at J, with 7 bases in the middle. The germline V gene has CDR1 SGHTA and CDR2 FQGNSA. CDR3 nucleotide sequence: TGTGCCAGCAGCTTTTCTCGGTACGAGCAGTACTTC. Its translation: CASSFSRYEQYF.

A note on this clone: A much bigger clone sits one base away, suggesting this may be a read error. Within the sample, other DNA sequences also encode this same CDR3. The V call is TRBV30, the J call TRBJ2-1, with 8 bases that match TRBD1. Germline CDR1 and CDR2: GTSNPN and SVGIG (reference sequence). The CDR3 totals 15 residues. Losses at the gene ends were 2 bases for V and 10 bases for J; bases not matched to a gene: 13. CDR3 sequence: CAWSLDRVIRREQFF. For the CDR3, the DNA is TGTGCCTGGAGTCTGGACAGGGTCATTCGGCGCGAGCAGTTCTTC.

This chain uses TRBV5-1 with TRBJ1-2; D remains ambiguous. This CDR3 region has 14 residues. The V end lost 0 bases, the J end lost 3 bases, and 9 bases lay between the germline ends. Per germline, CDR1 SGHRS and CDR2 YFSETQ. CDR3 loop: CASSLEPGDYGYTF. DNA for the CDR3: TGCGCCAGCAGCTTGGAACCTGGGGACTATGGCTACACCTTC.

The chain couples TRBV2 to TRBJ2-5; D is ambiguous. Near its end, the DNA agrees better with TRBJ2-7, so the J call may be wrong. Germline V gene data show CDR1 as SNHLY and CDR2 as FYNNEI. The CDR3 is 14 residues long. The CDR3 coding sequence is TGTGCCAGCAGTGTGGCTGTTGGGGAATACGAGCAGTACTTC. Protein product: CASSVAVGEYEQYF.

This chain joins TRBV29-1 and TRBJ1-4, with D possibly TRBD1 on 5 matching bases. This CDR3 spans 14 amino acids. Germline V gene data show CDR1 as SQVTM and CDR2 as ANQGSEA. V lost 6 bases and J 4 bases, leaving 15 bases between the germline ends. In nucleotides, the CDR3 is TGCAGCGTGGGGGGTCGACAGAGTAATGAAAAACTGTTTTTT. Translation: CSVGGRQSNEKLFF.

The J gene is TRBJ2-2, the V gene TRBV7-2, with D perhaps TRBD2 (5 bases). Trimming took 8 bases from V and 3 from J, leaving 13 bases between them. The germline CDR1 and CDR2 sequences are SGHTA and FQGNSA. This CDR3 spans 14 amino acids. The CDR3 DNA reads TGTGCCAGCGAGCGGACGATCTACACCGGGGAGCTGTTTTTT. Translation gives CASERTIYTGELFF.

About this clone: Since a far larger clone is one base different, this is likely a read error. The chain is built from TRBV4-1 and TRBJ2-1, with 8 positions matching TRBD2. From germline, CDR1 is MGHRA and CDR2 YSYEKL. J lost 7 bases, V lost 4 bases, and 6 bases had no gene match. This CDR3 is built from 14 residues. CDR3 protein: CASSRISGINEQFF. In DNA form, the CDR3 reads TGCGCCAGCAGCCGTATTAGCGGGATTAATGAGCAGTTCTTC.

The chain uses TRBV28 and TRBJ1-4; 9 bases line up with TRBD1. Germline values: CDR1 MDHEN, CDR2 SYDVKM. The CDR3 has 15 residues. The junction had 11 bases not matched to a gene; V was cut back by 7 bases and J by 8 bases. For the CDR3, the DNA is TGTGCCAGCACCTCCCCCGGGACAGGGAGGGAAAAACTGTTTTTT. Amino acid sequence: CASTSPGTGREKLFF. Filled out from reference TRBV28 and TRBJ1-4, the complete variable domain reads DVKVTQSSRYLVKRTGEKVFLECVQDMDHENMFWYRQDPGLGLRLIYFSYDVKMKEKGDIPEGYSVSREKKERFSLILESASTNQTSMYLCASTSPGTGREKLFFGSGTQLSVL.

CDR3 region: CAISVANTGELFF. DNA of the CDR3: TGTGCCATCAGTGTGGCGAACACCGGGGAGCTGTTTTTT. The V gene is TRBV10-3, the J gene TRBJ2-2, with no clear D. The germline V gene encodes CDR1 ENHRY and CDR2 SYGVKD. This CDR3 spans 13 amino acids. V was clipped by 4 bases and J by 0 bases, with 3 bases between them.

The chain is built from TRBV2 and TRBJ2-2, with 8 bases aligning to TRBD2. Germline trimming cut 7 bases from V and 6 bases from J; bases unmatched to any gene: 7. Per the germline V gene, CDR1 is SNHLY and CDR2 is FYNNEI. The CDR3 consists of 14 residues. The CDR3 region has the DNA TGTGCCAGCAAATTAGCGGGATCTGCCGGGGAGCTGTTTTTT. It encodes CASKLAGSAGELFF. Looking up the rest from reference TRBV2 and TRBJ2-2 gives the full variable domain: EPEVTQTPSHQVTQMGQEVILRCVPISNHLYFYWYRQILGQKVEFLVSFYNNEISEKSEIFDDQFSVERPDGSNFTLKIRSTKLEDSAMYFCASKLAGSAGELFFGEGSRLTVL.

This chain uses TRBV5-1 with TRBJ1-6; D gene unclear. Germline CDR1 SGHRS, CDR2 YFSETQ. This CDR3 is 14 amino acids long. V was cut by 0 bases and J by 6 bases, with 7 bases left in between. For the CDR3, the DNA is TGCGCCAGCAGCTTGGCTGACCTTAATTCACCCCTCCACTTT. Amino acid sequence: CASSLADLNSPLHF.

Only a few counts were recorded for this clone. The chain is built from TRBV7-2 and TRBJ2-5; maybe TRBD2 (5 bases). The CDR3 covers 17 residues. Per germline, CDR1 SGHTA and CDR2 FQGNSA. V was pared by 5 bases and J by 5 bases, with 24 bases between. CDR3 loop: CASSPQPSYGSWETQYF. The CDR3 bases are TGTGCCAGCAGCCCACAGCCTAGCTACGGGTCGTGGGAGACCCAGTACTTC.

This clone has a single count. V gene TRBV5-4 combines with J gene TRBJ2-5; 8 nucleotides line up with TRBD2. Germline CDR1 is SGHNT and CDR2 is YYREEE (reference sequence). CDR3 length: 15 residues. After removal of 4 bases from V and 5 bases from J, the junction contained 10 bases not matched to a gene. The CDR3 loop reads CASSPSGGAWETQYF. The CDR3 region has the DNA TGTGCCAGCAGCCCCTCGGGGGGGGCATGGGAGACCCAGTACTTC.

The DNA of the CDR3 is TGTGCCAGCAGCTTGGTCGGTGCGGGAGGCTCCTACGAGCAGTACTTC. Protein sequence: CASSLVGAGGSYEQYF. The V gene is TRBV5-4, the J gene TRBJ2-7; 8 bases are shared with TRBD2. Germline values: CDR1 SGHNT, CDR2 YYREEE (reference sequence). The CDR3 consists of 16 residues. The V gene end was trimmed by 0 bases and the J gene end by 0 bases; junction bases not matched to a gene: 5.

V and J are TRBV4-1 and TRBJ1-2, with D hard to call. This CDR3 region has 14 residues. The germline gives CDR1 MGHRA, CDR2 YSYEKL. V lost 2 bases and J 0 bases, leaving 7 bases between the germline ends. CDR3 sequence: CASSQSSANYGYTF. In DNA form, the CDR3 reads TGCGCCAGCAGCCAAAGCTCAGCTAACTATGGCTACACCTTC.

The chain couples TRBV7-3 to TRBJ1-6; TRBD1 matches 7 bases. The junction had 2 bases not matched to a gene; V was cut back by 2 bases and J by 7 bases. The CDR3 has 14 amino acids. Looked up from germline, CDR1 is SGHTA and CDR2 is FQGTGA. CDR3 sequence: CASSLGTANSPLHF. In nucleotides, the CDR3 is TGTGCCAGCAGCTTAGGGACAGCCAATTCACCCCTCCACTTT.

This rearrangement joins TRBV6-1 to TRBJ2-2; 15 bases fit TRBD2. Germline lookup yields CDR1 MNHNS and CDR2 SASEGT. This CDR3 has 16 amino acids. Losses at the gene ends were 4 bases for V and 4 bases for J; bases not matched to a gene: 1. CDR3 region: CASSGGLAGGTGELFF. CDR3 nucleotide sequence: TGTGCCAGCAGTGGGGGACTAGCGGGAGGCACCGGGGAGCTGTTTTTT.